This note documents a single T cell receptor beta chain sequence. The antigen remains undetermined. The same CDR3 can be traced to other DNA sequences in this sample. Clones were sequenced by immunoSEQ multiplex PCR, and TCRdb holds only the in-frame ones, with some missing. The table lists about 2 million clones, approximately 94% of them singletons. This record comes from a study of shared clonotypes between healthy human individuals. Broader study findings: Shared clonotypes across all four donors exceeded non-shared ones in generation probability.

The naive CD8 subset, CD45RO-negative cells positively selected for CCR7, excluded terminally differentiated effector memory CD45RA+ cells. Trimming removed 0 bases at V and 2 bases at J, with 2 bases between. CDR1 and CDR2 (germline): SEHNR, FQNEAQ (reference sequence). CDR3 length equals 12 residues. Sequencing used naive CD8+ T cells sorted from blood. This chain uses TRBV7-9 with TRBJ2-7; D call uncertain. This TCR was recovered from a man aged 18-30 years in good health. The CDR3 region is CASSLAPYEQYF. CDR3 DNA: TGTGCCAGCAGCTTAGCCCCCTACGAGCAGTACTTC.